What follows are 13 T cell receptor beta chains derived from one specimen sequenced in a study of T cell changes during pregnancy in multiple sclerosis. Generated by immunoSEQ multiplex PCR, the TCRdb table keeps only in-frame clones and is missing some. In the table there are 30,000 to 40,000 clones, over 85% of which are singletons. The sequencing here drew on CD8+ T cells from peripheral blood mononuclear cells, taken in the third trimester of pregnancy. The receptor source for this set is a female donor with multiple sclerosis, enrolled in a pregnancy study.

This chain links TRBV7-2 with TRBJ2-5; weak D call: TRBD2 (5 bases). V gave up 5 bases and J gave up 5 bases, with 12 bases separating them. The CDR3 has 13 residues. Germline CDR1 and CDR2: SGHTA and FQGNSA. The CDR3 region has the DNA TGTGCCAGCAGCCCCCAGCGGTGGGAGACCCAGTACTTC. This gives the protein CASSPQRWETQYF.

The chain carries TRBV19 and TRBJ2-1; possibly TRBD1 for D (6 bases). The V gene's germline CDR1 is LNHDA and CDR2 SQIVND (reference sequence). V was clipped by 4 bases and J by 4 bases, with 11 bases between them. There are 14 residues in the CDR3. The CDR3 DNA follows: TGTGCCAGTAGTACCCAGGGGCTTTACAATGAGCAGTTCTTC. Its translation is CASSTQGLYNEQFF.

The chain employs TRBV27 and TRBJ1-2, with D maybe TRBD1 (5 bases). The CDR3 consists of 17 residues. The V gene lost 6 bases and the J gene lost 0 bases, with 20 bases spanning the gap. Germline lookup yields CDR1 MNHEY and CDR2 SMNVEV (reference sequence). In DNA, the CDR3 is TGTGCCAGCAGGACCGCGACAGCAAAAGAAGCTAACTATGGCTACACCTTC. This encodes CASRTATAKEANYGYTF.

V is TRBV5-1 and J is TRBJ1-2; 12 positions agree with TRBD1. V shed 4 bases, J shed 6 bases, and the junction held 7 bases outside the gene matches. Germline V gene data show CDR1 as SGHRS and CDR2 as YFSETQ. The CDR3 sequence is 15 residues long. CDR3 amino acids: CASSVGQGAWDGYTF. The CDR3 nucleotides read TGCGCCAGCAGCGTGGGACAGGGGGCATGGGATGGCTACACCTTC.

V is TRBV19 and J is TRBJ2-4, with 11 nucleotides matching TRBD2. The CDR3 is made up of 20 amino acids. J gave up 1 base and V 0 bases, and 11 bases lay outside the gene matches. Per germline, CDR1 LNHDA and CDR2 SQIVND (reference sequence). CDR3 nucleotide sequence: TGTGCCAGTAGTATAGATCCAGTAGCGGGGGGGTTTTCGGCCAAAAACATTCAGTACTTC. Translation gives CASSIDPVAGGFSAKNIQYF.

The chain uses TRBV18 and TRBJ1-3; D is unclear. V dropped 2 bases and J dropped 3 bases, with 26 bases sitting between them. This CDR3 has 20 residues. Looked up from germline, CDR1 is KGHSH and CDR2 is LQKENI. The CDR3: CASSPDPTALLGRNGNTIYF. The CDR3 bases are TGTGCCAGCTCACCAGACCCCACCGCTTTACTAGGTAGAAATGGAAACACCATATATTTT.

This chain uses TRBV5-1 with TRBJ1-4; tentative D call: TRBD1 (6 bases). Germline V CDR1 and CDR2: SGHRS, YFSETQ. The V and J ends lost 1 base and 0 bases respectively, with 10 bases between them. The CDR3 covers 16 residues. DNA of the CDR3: TGCGCCAGCAGCTTGACTAAGGGGGCAACTAATGAAAAACTGTTTTTT. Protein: CASSLTKGATNEKLFF.

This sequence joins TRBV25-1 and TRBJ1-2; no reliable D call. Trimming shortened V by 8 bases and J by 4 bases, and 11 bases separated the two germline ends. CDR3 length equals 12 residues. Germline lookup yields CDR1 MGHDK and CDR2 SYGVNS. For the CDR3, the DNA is TGTGCCAGCTCGAGAGGGATCTATGGCTACACCTTC. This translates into CASSRGIYGYTF.

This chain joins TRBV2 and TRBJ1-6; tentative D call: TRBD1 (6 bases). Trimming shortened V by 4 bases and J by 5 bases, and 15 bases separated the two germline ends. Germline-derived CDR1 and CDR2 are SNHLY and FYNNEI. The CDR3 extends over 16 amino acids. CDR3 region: CASSALPGQDNSPLHF. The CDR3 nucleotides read TGTGCCAGCAGTGCCCTGCCGGGACAAGATAATTCACCCCTCCACTTT.

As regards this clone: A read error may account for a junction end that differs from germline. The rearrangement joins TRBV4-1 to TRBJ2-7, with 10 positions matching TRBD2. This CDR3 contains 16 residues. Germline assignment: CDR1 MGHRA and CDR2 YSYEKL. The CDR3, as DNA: TGCGCCAGCAGACAAGAGGCGAGCGGGGGGGCCTACGAGCAGTACTTC. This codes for CASRQEASGGAYEQYF.

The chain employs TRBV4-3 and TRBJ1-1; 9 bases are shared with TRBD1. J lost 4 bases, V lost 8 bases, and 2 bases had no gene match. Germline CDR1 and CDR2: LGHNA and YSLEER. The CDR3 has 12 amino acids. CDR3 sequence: CASQDRGTEAFF. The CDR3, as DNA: TGCGCCAGCCAGGACAGGGGCACTGAAGCTTTCTTT.

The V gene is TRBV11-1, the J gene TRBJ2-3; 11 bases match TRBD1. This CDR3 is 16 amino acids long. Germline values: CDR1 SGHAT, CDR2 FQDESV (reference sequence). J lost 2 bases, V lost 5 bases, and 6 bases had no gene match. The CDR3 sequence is CASSRGQGGVTDTQYF. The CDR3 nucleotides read TGTGCCAGCAGCCGGGGACAGGGGGGGGTCACAGATACGCAGTATTTT.

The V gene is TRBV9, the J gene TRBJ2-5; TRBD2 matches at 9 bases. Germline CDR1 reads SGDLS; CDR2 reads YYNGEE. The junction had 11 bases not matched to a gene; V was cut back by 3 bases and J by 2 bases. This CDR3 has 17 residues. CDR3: CASSAHGLAGIQETQYF. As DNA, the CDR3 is TGTGCCAGCAGCGCCCATGGCCTAGCGGGGATTCAAGAGACCCAGTACTTC. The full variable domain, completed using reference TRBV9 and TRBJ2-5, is DSGVTQTPKHLITATGQRVTLRCSPRSGDLSVYWYQQSLDQGLQFLIQYYNGEERAKGNILERFSAQQFPDLHSELNLSSLELGDSALYFCASSAHGLAGIQETQYFGPGTRLLVL.